This TCR beta chain stems from a study of beta chain features in type 1 diabetes. The J segment lost 4 bases and the V segment lost 3 bases, leaving 7 bases of the junction unmatched. The germline V gene encodes CDR1 SGHTA and CDR2 FQGTGA. The CDR3 covers 17 residues. Expressed TCRB transcripts were sequenced because the entire RNA isolate underwent reverse transcription. Average reads for naive, central memory and regulatory T cell samples were about 4 million. Method: immunoSEQ multiplex PCR; TCRdb's copy keeps in-frame clones and lacks some. The sample carries 110,000 to 150,000 clones, 6.9% recorded once. This clone was found a few times. Its specificity is not known. Study findings and constraints: Junctions at VDJ sites from type 1 diabetes patients had fewer insertions and more deletions. PCR could preferentially amplify shorter templates, alike in patients and controls.

The rearrangement uses TRBV7-3 and TRBJ2-1; TRBD2 matches 12 bases. This TCR was sampled from a woman between 25 and 40 years old in good health. The sample taken for sequencing was central memory CD4+ T cells from blood. CDR3 coding DNA: TGTGCCAGCAGCTTTGCCGGACTAGCGGGATCTTACAATGAGCAGTTCTTC. Translation: CASSFAGLAGSYNEQFF.